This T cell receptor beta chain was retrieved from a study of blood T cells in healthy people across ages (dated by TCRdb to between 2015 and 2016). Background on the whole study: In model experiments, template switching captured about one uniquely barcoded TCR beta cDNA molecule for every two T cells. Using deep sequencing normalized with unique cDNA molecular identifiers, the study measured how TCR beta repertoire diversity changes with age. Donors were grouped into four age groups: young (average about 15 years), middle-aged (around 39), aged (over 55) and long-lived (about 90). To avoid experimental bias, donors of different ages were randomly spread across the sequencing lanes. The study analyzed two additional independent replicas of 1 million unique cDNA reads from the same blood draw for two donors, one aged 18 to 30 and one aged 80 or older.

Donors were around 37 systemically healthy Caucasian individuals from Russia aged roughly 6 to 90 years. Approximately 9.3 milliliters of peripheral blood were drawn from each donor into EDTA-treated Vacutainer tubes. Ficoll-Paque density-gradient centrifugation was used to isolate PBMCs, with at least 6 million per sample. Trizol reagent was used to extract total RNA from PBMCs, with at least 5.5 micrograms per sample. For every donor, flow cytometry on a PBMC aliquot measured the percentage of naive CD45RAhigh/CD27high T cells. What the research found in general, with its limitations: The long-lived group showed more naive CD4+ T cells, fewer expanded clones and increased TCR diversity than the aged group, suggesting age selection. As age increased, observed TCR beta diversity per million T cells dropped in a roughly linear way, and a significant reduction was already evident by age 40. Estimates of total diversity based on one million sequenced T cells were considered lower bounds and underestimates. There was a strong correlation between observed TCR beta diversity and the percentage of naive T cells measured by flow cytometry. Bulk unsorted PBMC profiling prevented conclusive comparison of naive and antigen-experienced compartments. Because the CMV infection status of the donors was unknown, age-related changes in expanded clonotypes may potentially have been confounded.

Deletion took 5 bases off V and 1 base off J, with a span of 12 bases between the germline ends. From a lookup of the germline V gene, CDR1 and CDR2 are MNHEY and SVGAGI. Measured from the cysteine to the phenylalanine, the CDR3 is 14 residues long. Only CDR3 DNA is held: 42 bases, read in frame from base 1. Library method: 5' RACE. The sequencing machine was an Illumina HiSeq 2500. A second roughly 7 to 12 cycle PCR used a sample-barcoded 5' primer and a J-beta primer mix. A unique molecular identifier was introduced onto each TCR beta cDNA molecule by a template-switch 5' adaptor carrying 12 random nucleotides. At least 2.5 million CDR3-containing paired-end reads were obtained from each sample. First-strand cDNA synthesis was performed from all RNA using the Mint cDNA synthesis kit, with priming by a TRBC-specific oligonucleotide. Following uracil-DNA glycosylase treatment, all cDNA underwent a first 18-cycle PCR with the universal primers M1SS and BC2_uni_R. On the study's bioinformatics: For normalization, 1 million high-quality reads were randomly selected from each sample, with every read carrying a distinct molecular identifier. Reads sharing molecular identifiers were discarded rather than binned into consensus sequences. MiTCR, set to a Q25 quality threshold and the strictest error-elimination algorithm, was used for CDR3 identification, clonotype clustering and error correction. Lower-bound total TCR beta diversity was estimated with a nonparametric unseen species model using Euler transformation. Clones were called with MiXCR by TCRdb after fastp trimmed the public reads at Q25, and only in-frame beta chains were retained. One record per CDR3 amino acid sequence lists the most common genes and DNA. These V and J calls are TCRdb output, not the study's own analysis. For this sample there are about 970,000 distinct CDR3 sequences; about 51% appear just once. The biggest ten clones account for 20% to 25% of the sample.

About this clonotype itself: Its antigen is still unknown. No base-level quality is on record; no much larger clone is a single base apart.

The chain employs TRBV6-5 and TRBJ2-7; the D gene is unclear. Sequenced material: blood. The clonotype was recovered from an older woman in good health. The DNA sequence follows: TGTGCCAGCAGTACCAGTCTGGTTTCCTACGAGCAGTACTTC. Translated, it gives CASSTSLVSYEQYF.